One and the same sample provided the 8 T cell receptor beta chains below, sequenced in a study of cytomegalovirus exposure and HLA in healthy donors. The PCR had 60 Vbeta and 13 Jbeta primers. Measured with immunoSEQ multiplex PCR; TCRdb has only the in-frame clones, and not every one. The top ten clones hold roughly 2% of a sample with about 100,000 clones, around 74% of them seen once. The sample comprised PBMCs. These receptor sequences come from a woman in her forties in good health and CMV-seronegative.

This sequence joins TRBV27 and TRBJ1-5; D call uncertain. V dropped 2 bases and J dropped 2 bases, with 13 bases sitting between them. CDR3 length equals 16 residues. The germline V gene has CDR1 MNHEY and CDR2 SMNVEV (reference sequence). The CDR3 region has the DNA TGTGCCAGCAGTTTAGTATCGGGGTTAGGCAATCAGCCCCAGCATTTT. Translated: CASSLVSGLGNQPQHF.

The V and J genes are TRBV7-2 and TRBJ2-2; TRBD1 aligns across 7 bases. Germline V gene sequence: CDR1 SGHTA, CDR2 FQGNSA. The CDR3 extends over 15 amino acids. Losses at the gene ends were 5 bases for V and 6 bases for J; bases not matched to a gene: 9. The CDR3 sequence is CASSRDSRPPGELFF. The CDR3 DNA reads TGTGCCAGCAGCCGGGACAGCCGGCCCCCCGGGGAGCTGTTTTTT. The entire variable domain, with the rest obtained from reference TRBV7-2 and TRBJ2-2, is as follows: GAGVSQSPSNKVTEKGKDVELRCDPISGHTALYWYRQSLGQGLEFLIYFQGNSAPDKSGLPSDRFSAERTGGSVSTLTIQRTQQEDSAVYLCASSRDSRPPGELFFGEGSRLTVL.

V usage is TRBV7-2 and J usage is TRBJ2-1; TRBD1 matches 7 bases. V was pared by 1 base and J by 5 bases, with 11 bases of the junction left unmatched. The CDR3 consists of 17 residues. The germline CDR1 and CDR2 sequences are SGHTA and FQGNSA. In nucleotides, the CDR3 is TGTGCCAGCAGCTTAGTGGCCGGGACAGTGGTGGACAATGAGCAGTTCTTC. This gives the protein CASSLVAGTVVDNEQFF.

V is TRBV7-2 and J is TRBJ2-3; no reliable D call. The V gene lost 5 bases and the J gene lost 6 bases, with 9 bases spanning the gap. This CDR3 comprises 12 residues. Per the germline V gene, CDR1 is SGHTA and CDR2 is FQGNSA. CDR3 nucleotides: TGTGCCAGCAGCCGCTCACGGGATACGCAGTATTTT. This translates into CASSRSRDTQYF.

This clone was seen more than once but under ten times. The chain employs TRBV4-3 and TRBJ1-2, with unresolved D. V was trimmed by 4 bases and J by 4 bases, leaving 16 bases between them. Per germline, CDR1 LGHNA and CDR2 YSLEER. The CDR3 contains 15 residues. DNA of the CDR3: TGCGCCAGCAGCCGCCGCGCGAGGGAGGGCTATGGCTACACCTTC. Protein: CASSRRAREGYGYTF.

The chain uses TRBV10-3 and TRBJ1-2; TRBD1 agrees at 7 bases. The V gene's germline CDR1 is ENHRY and CDR2 SYGVKD. The CDR3 consists of 17 residues. V dropped 3 bases and J dropped 2; count of bases not matched to a gene: 12. The CDR3 bases are TGTGCCATCAGTGATTCAACAGGGGTCCCCTCCAACTATGGCTACACCTTC. Protein sequence: CAISDSTGVPSNYGYTF.

The rearrangement uses TRBV18 and TRBJ2-3; 9 bases map to TRBD1. Losses at the gene ends were 4 bases for V and 2 bases for J; bases not matched to a gene: 10. The CDR3 is made up of 17 amino acids. Germline values: CDR1 KGHSH, CDR2 LQKENI. The CDR3 is CASSLMEGQGVTDTQYF. In DNA, the CDR3 is TGTGCCAGCTCACTTATGGAGGGACAGGGAGTCACAGATACGCAGTATTTT. The full variable domain, its missing parts supplied by reference TRBV18 and TRBJ2-3, is NAGVMQNPRHLVRRRGQEARLRCSPMKGHSHVYWYRQLPEEGLKFMVYLQKENIIDESGMPKERFSAEFPKEGPSILRIQQVVRGDSAAYFCASSLMEGQGVTDTQYFGPGTRLTVL.

The rearrangement uses TRBV29-1 and TRBJ2-1; tentatively, D is TRBD1 (5 bases). CDR3 length: 14 amino acids. CDR1 is SQVTM, CDR2 ANQGSEA, per germline. V was pared by 1 base and J by 5 bases, with 12 bases between. The DNA for the CDR3 is TGCAGCGTTGAAGGCCCTGGACACGACAATGAGCAGTTCTTC. Translation gives CSVEGPGHDNEQFF.